One and the same sample provided the 12 T cell receptor beta chains below, sequenced in a study of blood T cell repertoires in COVID-19. Libraries were prepared by immunoSEQ multiplex PCR; TCRdb keeps only in-frame clonotypes and omits some of them. The sample shows some 120,000 clones, roughly 80% of them seen only once. Sequenced: peripheral blood. These receptors all come from a man younger than 45 with acute or convalescent COVID-19.

The chain carries TRBV3-1 (or the pseudogene TRBV3-2) and TRBJ1-2; D uncertain. The germline V gene encodes CDR1 LGHDT and CDR2 YNNKEL (reference sequence). V lost 3 bases to trimming and J lost 6 bases, with 23 bases between them. The CDR3 loop spans 17 amino acids. The CDR3 bases are TGTGCCAGCAGCCATCCGGGAGAACTCCCCGGGCACAATGGCTACACCTTC. This gives the protein CASSHPGELPGHNGYTF.

This clone was seen a single time. The CDR3, as DNA: TGCGCCAGCAGCCAGCCCGTCGACAGGGGAGATTCACCCCTCCACTTT. Amino acid sequence: CASSQPVDRGDSPLHF. The chain combines TRBV4-3 with TRBJ1-6, with 8 bases lining up with TRBD1. Germline loops: CDR1 LGHNA, CDR2 YSLEER. The CDR3 runs to 16 residues. The V gene end was trimmed by 3 bases and the J gene end by 8 bases; junction bases not matched to a gene: 9.

The CDR3 DNA is TGTGCCAGCAGTTACTTGGGACAGCCAACTAACTATGGCTACACCTTC. Protein: CASSYLGQPTNYGYTF. This sequence joins TRBV6-2 or TRBV6-3 and TRBJ1-2, with 7 bases that match TRBD1. With 1 base clipped from V and 0 bases from J, the junction kept 5 bases outside the gene matches. The CDR3 loop spans 16 amino acids. The germline CDR1 and CDR2 sequences are MNHEY and SVGEGT.

The chain couples TRBV4-1 to TRBJ1-2, with 11 bases that match TRBD1. The CDR3 is made up of 15 amino acids. V was clipped by 4 bases and J by 5 bases; unmatched bases: 6. Germline CDR1 MGHRA, CDR2 YSYEKL. DNA of the CDR3: TGCGCCAGCAGCCTACGCCGGGACAGGGGGTATGGCTACACCTTC. Residues: CASSLRRDRGYGYTF.

This rearrangement joins TRBV5-1 to TRBJ2-5; 13 bases fit TRBD2. Trimming cost V 0 bases and J 2 bases; bases outside gene matches: 1. Germline V gives CDR1 SGHRS, CDR2 YFSETQ. The CDR3 contains 16 residues. CDR3 amino acids: CASSLGLAGGQETQYF. DNA for the CDR3: TGCGCCAGCAGCTTGGGACTAGCGGGAGGTCAAGAGACCCAGTACTTC.

V and J are TRBV25-1 and TRBJ1-2; 7 nucleotides match TRBD1. J was trimmed by 5 bases and V by 7 bases; bases with no gene match: 4. The CDR3 has 12 amino acids. CDR1 is MGHDK, CDR2 SYGVNS, per germline. The CDR3 region is CASTRTGYGYTF. The CDR3 DNA sequence: TGTGCCAGCACAAGGACAGGTTATGGCTACACCTTC.

The V and J genes are TRBV7-9 and TRBJ2-1; 8 nucleotides line up with TRBD2. The junction had 7 bases not matched to a gene; V was cut back by 0 bases and J by 6 bases. This CDR3 has 16 amino acids. CDR1 SEHNR and CDR2 FQNEAQ come from the germline V gene (reference sequence). The CDR3 sequence: CASSLATGGPGNEQFF. CDR3 DNA sequence: TGTGCCAGCAGCTTAGCAACGGGAGGGCCTGGCAATGAGCAGTTCTTC.

Only a few counts were recorded for this clone. The chain uses TRBV7-3 and TRBJ2-6; 8 positions agree with TRBD2. In germline, CDR1 is SGHTA, CDR2 FQGTGA. The junction had 6 bases not matched to a gene; V was cut back by 5 bases and J by 0 bases. CDR3 length equals 17 residues. The CDR3 here is CASSPSSGSSGANVLTF. The DNA for the CDR3 is TGTGCCAGCAGCCCCTCGAGCGGGAGCTCTGGGGCCAACGTCCTGACTTTC.

The CDR3 DNA is TGTGCCAGCAGCCCGACAGGCTCCTACGAGCAGTACTTC. It is translated as CASSPTGSYEQYF. The J gene is TRBJ2-7, the V gene TRBV6-5; D possibly corresponds to TRBD1 (6 bases). The CDR3 is 13 amino acids. Germline CDR1 MNHEY, CDR2 SVGAGI. Trimming took 6 bases from V and 0 from J, leaving 9 bases between them.

V and J are TRBV11-2 and TRBJ1-1, with TRBD1 matching 11 bases. After removal of 5 bases from V and 0 bases from J, the junction contained 5 bases not matched to a gene. This CDR3 region has 16 residues. CDR1 and CDR2 from the germline V gene are SGHAT and FQNNGV. The chain's CDR3 is CASSLGQGVMNTEAFF. CDR3 DNA: TGTGCCAGCAGCCTGGGACAGGGGGTGATGAACACTGAAGCTTTCTTT.

This chain uses TRBV3-1 (or the pseudogene TRBV3-2) with TRBJ1-2; possible D gene TRBD1, 5 bases. The germline V gene encodes CDR1 LGHDT and CDR2 YNNKEL (reference sequence). V was shortened by 0 bases and J by 4 bases, with 15 bases between the two germline ends. This CDR3 has 16 residues. The CDR3 protein is CASSQEGPGGTYGYTF. CDR3 bases: TGTGCCAGCAGCCAAGAGGGCCCTGGGGGGACCTATGGCTACACCTTC.

This clone was recorded a few times. The rearrangement uses TRBV2 and TRBJ2-7; D not certain. The CDR3 length is 11 residues. CDR1 and CDR2 (germline): SNHLY, FYNNEI. Trimming took 4 bases from V and 3 from J, leaving 4 bases between them. The CDR3 sequence is CASSGGYEQYF. DNA of the CDR3: TGTGCCAGCAGTGGAGGCTACGAGCAGTACTTC.